This T cell receptor (beta chain) came from a study of blood T cell repertoires in COVID-19. Study summary: Material from acute and convalescent COVID-19 was sourced from the United States, Italy and Spain. T cells, B-cell-depleted T cells, or PBMCs provided the cDNA or gDNA that served as material.

The CDR3 extends over 12 amino acids. V lost 6 bases, J lost 4 bases, and 7 bases lay in between. Germline V lookup: CDR1 LNHDA, CDR2 SQIVND (reference sequence). Method: immunoSEQ multiplex PCR; TCRdb's copy keeps in-frame clones and lacks some. The sample consists of roughly 180,000 clones, more than 65% of them appearing once. The study recruited people aged roughly 18 to 100 years across around 24 US areas. The recovered donors of Cohort 3 showed two negative PCRs, clearance, or symptom resolution. The sample comprised PBMCs or T cells enriched from blood (not recorded which). The sequence was obtained from a man aged 55 to 69 who had recovered from COVID-19. This chain joins TRBV19 and TRBJ1-5; D uncertain. CDR3 in DNA: TGTGCCAGTAGACAGAGTAATCAGCCCCAGCATTTT. It translates to CASRQSNQPQHF.